Sequencing of this T cell receptor (beta chain) was carried out in a study of blood T cell repertoires in COVID-19. Whole-study context: Sites in the United States, Italy and Spain provided acute and convalescent COVID-19 samples.

Enrollees, about 18 to 95 years old, lived in around 23 US areas. Either two negative PCRs, clearance, or symptom resolution qualified Cohort 3 donors as recovered. V shed 4 bases, J shed 6 bases, and the junction held 9 bases outside the gene matches. Germline values: CDR1 LNHDA, CDR2 SQIVND (reference sequence). CDR3 size: 15 residues. Original processing notes: Nucleated cell counts were estimated from reference gene primer amplification. Only in-frame clones appear in the TCRdb table, and some are missing; sequencing was by immunoSEQ multiplex PCR. V, J and clone size are taken as reported in that table, and D and trimming were inferred from the DNA itself. The data show about 200,000 clones, roughly 84% seen once.

The sample consisted of PBMCs or T cells enriched from blood (not recorded which). The TCR sequence derives from a man in his forties or fifties who had recovered from COVID-19. The chain is built from TRBV19 and TRBJ2-1; 7 positions match TRBD2. The CDR3 spells CASSTERGRGNEQFF. CDR3 in DNA: TGTGCCAGTAGTACAGAGCGGGGTAGGGGCAATGAGCAGTTCTTC.